A selection of T cell receptor beta chains follows, all from one sample in a study of cytomegalovirus exposure and HLA in healthy donors. Sequencing used immunoSEQ multiplex PCR; TCRdb keeps in-frame clones, though not all of them. The repertoire includes more than 250,000 clones, about 85% of them detected once, and roughly 1.2% sits in the top ten. Sequences were obtained from PBMCs. These receptors were obtained from a woman between 25 and 40 years old in good health and CMV-seropositive. The CDR3 runs from the conserved cysteine through the conserved F or W. D genes are given only for firm matches. Clone size is shown for a subset of rows, as once, few, many or a class of expanded clone.

>-|15|TRBV27|TRBD1|TRBJ2-7
CASSSPGTGVVGQYF
TGTGCCAGCAGTTCTCCCGGGACAGGGGTGGTGGGACAGTACTTC
>-|14|TRBV30|TRBD2|TRBJ2-3
CAWSGRGGTDTQYF
TGTGCCTGGAGTGGACGGGGGGGCACAGATACGCAGTATTTT
>-|12|TRBV11-2|-|TRBJ2-7
CASSSWSNEQYF
TGTGCCAGCAGCTCGTGGTCCAACGAGCAGTACTTC
>-|19|TRBV19|-|TRBJ2-6
CASSIWVGSIPSGANVLTF
TGTGCCAGTAGTATTTGGGTAGGGTCCATACCCTCTGGGGCCAACGTCCTGACTTTC
>few|16|TRBV18|-|TRBJ2-1
CASSPVVALSYNEQFF
TGTGCCAGCTCACCAGTGGTAGCGCTTTCCTACAATGAGCAGTTCTTC
>few|15|TRBV19|TRBD2|TRBJ2-1
CASSIVAGAYNEQFF
TGTGCCAGTAGTATAGTAGCGGGGGCCTACAATGAGCAGTTCTTC
>-|14|TRBV29-1|-|TRBJ1-2
CSVEVGQGTYGYTF
TGCAGCGTTGAAGTCGGGCAGGGAACCTATGGCTACACCTTC
>few|14|TRBV10-3|-|TRBJ1-2
CAISESGYAYGYTF
TGTGCCATCAGTGAATCAGGGTATGCCTATGGCTACACCTTC
>-|18|TRBV9|-|TRBJ2-7
CAGTGRDRKTNHSYEQYF
TGTGCCGGAACGGGGCGGGATCGCAAAACTAACCACTCCTACGAGCAGTACTTC
>-|22|TRBV27|TRBD2|TRBJ2-3
CASSLLRSGTSGRAPSTDTQYF
TGTGCCAGCAGTTTACTTAGATCCGGGACTAGCGGGAGGGCGCCTAGCACAGATACGCAGTATTTT
>few|14|TRBV7-9|-|TRBJ2-2
CASSPSQVTGELFF
TGTGCCAGCAGCCCGTCACAGGTGACCGGGGAGCTGTTTTTT
>-|16|TRBV6-5|TRBD2|TRBJ2-1
CASSYPGLAGENEQFF
TGTGCCAGCAGTTACCCGGGACTAGCGGGAGAGAATGAGCAGTTCTTC
>-|15|TRBV6-5|-|TRBJ1-5
CASSWRGASNQPQHF
TGTGCCAGCAGTTGGCGTGGGGCTAGCAATCAGCCCCAGCATTTT
>-|12|TRBV28|-|TRBJ2-5
CASSLSPRAQYF
TGTGCCAGCAGTTTATCCCCGAGGGCCCAGTACTTC
>-|15|TRBV9|-|TRBJ2-1
CASSVDGASYNEQFF
TGTGCCAGCAGCGTAGATGGGGCATCCTACAATGAGCAGTTCTTC
>-|16|TRBV6-1|TRBD2|TRBJ2-7
CASIESRTRGWDEQYF
TGTGCCAGCATTGAATCTCGGACTAGAGGCTGGGACGAGCAGTACTTC
>-|14|TRBV27|-|TRBJ1-2
CASSPNGQNYGYTF
TGTGCCAGCAGCCCGAATGGTCAAAACTATGGCTACACCTTC
>-|16|TRBV28|-|TRBJ2-2
CASISTRGPNTGELFF
TGTGCCAGCATCTCGACCAGGGGACCGAACACCGGGGAGCTGTTTTTT
>-|13|TRBV28|-|TRBJ2-6
CASSPSGANVLTF
TGTGCCAGCAGTCCGTCTGGGGCCAACGTCCTGACTTTC
>-|15|TRBV6-5|-|TRBJ2-7
CASSQRTDYPYEQYF
TGTGCCAGCAGCCAAAGGACAGATTACCCCTACGAGCAGTACTTC
>-|15|TRBV5-6|-|TRBJ2-7
CASSLIGQTPYEQYF
TGTGCCAGCAGCTTGATTGGACAGACGCCCTACGAGCAGTACTTC
>-|15|TRBV30|TRBD1|TRBJ2-7
CAWSDPDRATYEQYF
TGTGCCTGGAGTGACCCGGACAGGGCTACCTACGAGCAGTACTTC
>few|14|TRBV5-8|TRBD1|TRBJ1-1
CASSVDRGFTEAFF
TGTGCCAGCAGCGTTGACAGGGGGTTCACTGAAGCTTTCTTT
>-|17|TRBV15|TRBD1|TRBJ2-1
CATSRDNRDRGGNEQFF
TGTGCCACCAGCAGAGATAACCGGGACAGGGGCGGTAATGAGCAGTTCTTC
>-|11|TRBV30|-|TRBJ2-7
CACKGAYEQYF
TGTGCCTGTAAGGGGGCCTACGAGCAGTACTTC
>-|18|TRBV10-1|TRBD2|TRBJ2-5
CASSGRELGLAGAETQYF
TGCGCCAGCAGTGGGAGGGAATTGGGACTAGCGGGAGCAGAGACCCAGTACTTC
>-|13|TRBV7-9|TRBD2|TRBJ2-7
CASSLWGGSEQYF
TGTGCCAGCAGCTTATGGGGGGGGTCCGAGCAGTACTTC
>-|19|TRBV4-2|TRBD1|TRBJ1-4
CASSFPETGGIFRGEKLFF
TGTGCCAGCAGCTTCCCGGAGACAGGGGGAATTTTTAGAGGTGAAAAACTGTTTTTT
>once|15|TRBV5-1|TRBD1|TRBJ2-7
CASSLGDRGTYEQYF
TGCGCCAGCAGCTTGGGGGACAGGGGAACCTACGAGCAGTACTTC
>-|13|TRBV11-3|-|TRBJ2-7
CASSLGVSYEQYF
TGTGCCAGCAGCTTAGGGGTATCCTACGAGCAGTACTTC
>-|15|TRBV9|TRBD2|TRBJ2-3
CASSGTSASTDTQYF
TGTGCCAGCAGCGGGACTAGCGCGAGCACAGATACGCAGTATTTT
>-|14|TRBV19|-|TRBJ1-4
CASSIGGANEKLFF
TGTGCCAGTAGTATAGGAGGTGCCAATGAAAAACTGTTTTTT
>-|11|TRBV19|-|TRBJ1-5
CASSPGVSQHF
TGTGCCAGTAGTCCGGGGGTGTCCCAGCATTTT
>once|13|TRBV5-1|-|TRBJ2-3
CASSYPSTDTQYF
TGCGCCAGCAGCTACCCTAGCACAGATACGCAGTATTTT
>-|11|TRBV27|-|TRBJ2-1
CASSLYNEQFF
TGTGCCAGCAGTCTGTACAATGAGCAGTTCTTC
>-|14|TRBV7-3|TRBD1|TRBJ2-7
CASSFGQGDYEQYF
TGTGCCAGCAGCTTCGGACAGGGCGACTACGAGCAGTACTTC